The following is a T cell receptor (beta chain) sequence with its context. Its specificity is unknown. The sample originates from a study of shared clonotypes between healthy human individuals. Overall study findings and caveats: Donors were few, which limited the genetic and exposure-history diversity represented.

Sequenced by immunoSEQ multiplex PCR; TCRdb stores in-frame clones only, minus some. The table has approximately 640,000 clones, 80% to 95% seen once; the top ten hold around a third. The CDR3 is 15 amino acids. The junction had 8 bases not matched to a gene; V was cut back by 4 bases and J by 3 bases. CDR1 is SEHNR and CDR2 is FQNEAQ in the germline V gene (reference sequence). Sequenced sample: memory CD8+ T cells from PBMCs. Subset: CD45RO+ cells pooled with CCR7-negative TemRA cells. The chain joins TRBV7-9 to TRBJ2-7; 8 bases map to TRBD2. The source is a young man in good health. Some clones in this sample may be carry-over from other donors' samples. The CDR3 nucleotides read TGTGCCAGCAGCTCGTACACGGGAGGGGACTACGAGCAGTACTTC. Translated, it gives CASSSYTGGDYEQYF.